This paragraph covers one TCR beta chain sequence. This same CDR3 is encoded by further DNA sequences in the sample. The entry originates in a study of beta chain features in type 1 diabetes. Expressed TCRB transcripts were sequenced because the isolated RNA had all been reverse transcribed beforehand. Using immunoSEQ multiplex PCR, the repertoire was profiled, and TCRdb retains in-frame clones only, with some absent. Here the sample spans under 300,000 clones, 8% being singletons. Blood was drawn once from each donor into heparinised tubes. The draws averaged around 110 mL. Purity exceeding 98% was reached by all sorted populations. V lost 4 bases to trimming and J lost 0 bases, with 13 bases between them. CDR3 size: 15 residues. Germline CDR1 SQVTM, CDR2 ANQGSEA.

This chain links TRBV29-1 with TRBJ2-1; D gene uncertain. Sequencing was done on a sample of central memory CD4+ T cells from blood. This clonotype was obtained from a woman aged 18-29 years in good health. The CDR3 loop is CSVVGGPSSYNEQFF. The CDR3, as DNA: TGCAGCGTTGTGGGCGGACCCAGCTCCTACAATGAGCAGTTCTTC.